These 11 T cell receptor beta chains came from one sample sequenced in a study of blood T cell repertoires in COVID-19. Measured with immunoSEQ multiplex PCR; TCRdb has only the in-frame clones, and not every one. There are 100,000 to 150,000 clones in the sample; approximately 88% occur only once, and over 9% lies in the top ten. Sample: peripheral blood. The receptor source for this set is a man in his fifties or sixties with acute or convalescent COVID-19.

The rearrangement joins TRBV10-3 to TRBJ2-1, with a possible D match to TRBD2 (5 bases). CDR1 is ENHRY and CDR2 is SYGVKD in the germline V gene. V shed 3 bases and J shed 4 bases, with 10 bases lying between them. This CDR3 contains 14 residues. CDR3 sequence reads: CAISEVSGYNEQFF. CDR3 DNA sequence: TGTGCCATCAGTGAAGTGAGCGGTTACAATGAGCAGTTCTTC.

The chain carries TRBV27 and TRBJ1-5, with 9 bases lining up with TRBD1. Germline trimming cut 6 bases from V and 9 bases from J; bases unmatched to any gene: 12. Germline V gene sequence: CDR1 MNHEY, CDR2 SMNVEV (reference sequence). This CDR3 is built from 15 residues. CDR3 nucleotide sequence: TGTGCCAGCAGCTCCGGGACAGGGAGTTCTTGGCCCCAGCATTTT. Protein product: CASSSGTGSSWPQHF.

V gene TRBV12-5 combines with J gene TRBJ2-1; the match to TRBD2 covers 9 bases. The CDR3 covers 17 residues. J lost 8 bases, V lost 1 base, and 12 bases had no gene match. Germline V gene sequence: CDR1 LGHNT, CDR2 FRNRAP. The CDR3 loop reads CASGLGLLAGLRDEQFF. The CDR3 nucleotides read TGTGCTAGTGGTTTGGGCCTACTAGCGGGTCTTAGGGATGAGCAGTTCTTC.

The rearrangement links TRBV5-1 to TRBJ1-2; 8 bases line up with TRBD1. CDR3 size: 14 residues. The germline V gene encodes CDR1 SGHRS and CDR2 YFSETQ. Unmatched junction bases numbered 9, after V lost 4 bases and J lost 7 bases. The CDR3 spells CASSLETGESGYTF. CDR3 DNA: TGCGCCAGCAGCCTGGAGACAGGGGAGAGTGGCTACACCTTC.

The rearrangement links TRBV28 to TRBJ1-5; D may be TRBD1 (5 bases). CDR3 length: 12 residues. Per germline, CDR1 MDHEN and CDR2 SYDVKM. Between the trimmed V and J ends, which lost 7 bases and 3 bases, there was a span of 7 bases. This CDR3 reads CASMGPNQPQHF. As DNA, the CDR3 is TGTGCCAGCATGGGGCCCAATCAGCCCCAGCATTTT.

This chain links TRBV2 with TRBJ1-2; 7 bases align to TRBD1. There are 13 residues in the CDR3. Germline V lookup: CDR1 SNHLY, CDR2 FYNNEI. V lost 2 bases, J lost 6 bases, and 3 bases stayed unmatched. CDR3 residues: CASSEIGGDGYTF. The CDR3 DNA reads TGTGCCAGCAGTGAAATAGGGGGCGATGGCTACACCTTC.

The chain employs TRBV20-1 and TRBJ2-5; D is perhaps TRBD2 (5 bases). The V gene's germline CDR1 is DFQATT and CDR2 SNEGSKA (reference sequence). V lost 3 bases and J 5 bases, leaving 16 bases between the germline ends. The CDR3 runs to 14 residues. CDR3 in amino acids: CSASLSGSTETQYF. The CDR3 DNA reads TGCAGTGCTAGTCTCAGCGGAAGCACGGAGACCCAGTACTTC.

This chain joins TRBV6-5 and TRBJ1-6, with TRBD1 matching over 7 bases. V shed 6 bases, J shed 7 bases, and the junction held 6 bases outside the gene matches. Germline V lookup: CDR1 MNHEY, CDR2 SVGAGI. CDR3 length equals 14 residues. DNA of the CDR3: TGTGCCAGCAGCCTCGACAGGGAGAATTCACCCCTCCACTTT. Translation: CASSLDRENSPLHF.

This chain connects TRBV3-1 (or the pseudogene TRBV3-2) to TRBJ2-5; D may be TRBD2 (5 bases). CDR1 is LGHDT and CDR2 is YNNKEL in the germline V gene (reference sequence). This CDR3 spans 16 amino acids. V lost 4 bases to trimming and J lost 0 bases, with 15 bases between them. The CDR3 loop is CASSRTDRGYQETQYF. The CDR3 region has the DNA TGTGCCAGCAGCCGGACCGATCGGGGATACCAAGAGACCCAGTACTTC.

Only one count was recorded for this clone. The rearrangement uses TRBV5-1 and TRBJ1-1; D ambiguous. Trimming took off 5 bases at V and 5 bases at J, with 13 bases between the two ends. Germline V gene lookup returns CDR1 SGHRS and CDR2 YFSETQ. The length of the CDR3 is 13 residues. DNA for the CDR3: TGCGCCAGCAGTTGGGCCATCCCGACTGAAGCTTTCTTT. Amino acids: CASSWAIPTEAFF.

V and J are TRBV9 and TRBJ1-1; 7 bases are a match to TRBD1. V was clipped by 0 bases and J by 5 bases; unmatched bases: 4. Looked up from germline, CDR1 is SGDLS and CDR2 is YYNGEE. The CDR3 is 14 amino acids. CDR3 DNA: TGTGCCAGCAGCGTAGCAGGGGGTGGGACTGAAGCTTTCTTT. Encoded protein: CASSVAGGGTEAFF.